This TCR beta chain is drawn from a study of spatial heterogeneity in lung cancer. At the level of the study: Detected sequences consistently included more beta-chain ones than alpha-chain ones.

This clonotype showed up many times. Its antigen is as yet unknown. TCRdb processed the 5' RACE reads anew with MiXCR; each CDR3 protein has one entry. The sample has tens of thousands of distinct CDR3 sequences, 10% to 15% seen once. Time point described: sample taken at primary tumor resection. Tumor, nontumor lung or frozen PBMC supplied whole RNA that was sequenced unsorted. The donors were some 70 patients with non-small cell lung cancer that was early-stage and untreated. Study results and limitations: At tumor resection, ubiquitous expanded TCRs were detected in blood more often than later.

The CDR3 sequence is 12 residues long. V was cut by 5 bases and J by 8 bases, with 13 bases left in between. CDR1 and CDR2 (germline): SGHRS, YFSETQ. The receptor comes from a male donor with early-stage non-small cell lung cancer. The chain employs TRBV5-1 and TRBJ1-2, with unresolved D. The source was PBMCs, collected at surgery. The CDR3 sequence: CASREQDLGYTF. In nucleotides, the CDR3 is TGCGCCAGCAGGGAGCAGGACTTGGGCTACACCTTC.